This passage covers 31 T cell receptor beta chains from one sample sequenced in a study of cytomegalovirus exposure and HLA in healthy donors. Vbeta (60) and Jbeta (13) primers were used in the PCR. Libraries were prepared by immunoSEQ multiplex PCR; TCRdb keeps only in-frame clonotypes and omits some of them. The sample spans some 44,000 clones; the ten largest clones claim less than 2%. The sample taken for sequencing was PBMCs. Receptors were obtained from a woman in her twenties or thirties in good health and CMV-seronegative.

The rearrangement links TRBV7-2 to TRBJ2-1; D possibly corresponds to TRBD2 (5 bases). The V and J ends lost 5 bases and 6 bases respectively, with 14 bases between them. CDR1 is SGHTA, CDR2 FQGNSA, per germline. This CDR3 spans 14 amino acids. The CDR3 DNA is TGTGCCAGCAGCGTGTCCCGGGGAACCAATGAGCAGTTCTTC. It translates to CASSVSRGTNEQFF.

This sequence joins TRBV30 and TRBJ1-5; TRBD1 matches at 9 bases. Germline-derived CDR1 and CDR2 are GTSNPN and SVGIG (reference sequence). The CDR3 extends over 12 amino acids. V was pared by 3 bases and J by 6 bases, with 0 bases of the junction left unmatched. The CDR3 sequence is CAWRQGAQPQHF. The DNA for the CDR3 is TGTGCCTGGAGACAGGGGGCTCAGCCCCAGCATTTT.

The chain is built from TRBV6-5 and TRBJ1-1; the D gene is possibly TRBD1 (5 bases). Looked up from germline, CDR1 is MNHEY and CDR2 is SVGAGI. Trimming cost V 6 bases and J 5 bases, with 13 bases left between them. The length of the CDR3 is 13 residues. The CDR3 reads CASSYGHGTEAFF. DNA for the CDR3: TGTGCCAGCAGCTATGGACATGGGACTGAAGCTTTCTTT.

This sequence joins TRBV19 and TRBJ2-1; D unresolved. V gave up 8 bases and J gave up 7 bases, with 12 bases separating them. The CDR3 consists of 12 residues. Germline CDR1 is LNHDA and CDR2 is SQIVND (reference sequence). CDR3: CASSESWNEQFF. In nucleotides, the CDR3 is TGTGCCAGTTCGGAGTCATGGAATGAGCAGTTCTTC.

The V and J genes are TRBV7-3 and TRBJ2-1, with D possibly TRBD2 on 6 matching bases. The CDR3 is made up of 14 amino acids. Deletions cut 5 bases from V and 6 bases from J, with 14 bases between. Germline CDR1 and CDR2: SGHTA and FQGTGA. The CDR3 protein is CASSPGSGFNEQFF. CDR3 in DNA: TGTGCCAGCAGCCCGGGTAGCGGATTCAATGAGCAGTTCTTC.

The rearrangement links TRBV7-9 to TRBJ2-7; tentatively, D is TRBD2 (6 bases). V lost 2 bases, J lost 5 bases, and 7 bases lay in between. CDR3 length: 12 amino acids. From germline, CDR1 is SEHNR and CDR2 FQNEAQ (reference sequence). The CDR3 region is CASSLTGDEQYF. The CDR3 nucleotides are TGTGCCAGCAGCTTAACGGGGGACGAGCAGTACTTC.

The rearrangement links TRBV5-1 to TRBJ2-1, with 10 bases matching TRBD1. CDR1 is SGHRS, CDR2 YFSETQ, per germline. V trimming: 3 bases; J trimming: 6 bases; junction bases outside the gene matches: 6. The CDR3 runs 15 residues. CDR3 bases: TGCGCCAGCAGCTCTGGGACAGGGGAAGGCAATGAGCAGTTCTTC. Encoded protein: CASSSGTGEGNEQFF.

The genes are TRBV5-1 and TRBJ2-7, with 14 positions matching TRBD2. CDR1 and CDR2 (germline): SGHRS, YFSETQ. This CDR3 region has 18 residues. Trimming cost V 2 bases and J 1 base; bases outside gene matches: 8. The CDR3 nucleotides are TGCGCCAGCAGCTTTAAACCGGGACTAGCGGGAGAATCCTACGAGCAGTACTTC. Encoded protein: CASSFKPGLAGESYEQYF.

The chain employs TRBV27 and TRBJ2-3; 8 bases match TRBD2. CDR1 is MNHEY, CDR2 SMNVEV, per germline (reference sequence). CDR3 length equals 17 residues. V lost 3 bases and J lost 1; bases outside the gene matches: 9. This CDR3 reads CASSLARREVGTDTQYF. CDR3 in DNA: TGTGCCAGCAGTTTGGCCCGGCGGGAGGTCGGCACAGATACGCAGTATTTT.

This chain connects TRBV6-5 to TRBJ2-4; D possibly corresponds to TRBD1 (5 bases). Germline assignment: CDR1 MNHEY and CDR2 SVGAGI. The CDR3 has 14 amino acids. The ends were cut back, 0 bases at V and 8 bases at J, with 11 bases in the middle. The DNA of the CDR3 is TGTGCCAGCAGTTACTCCCAGGGCTCAGACATTCAGTACTTC. This sequence encodes CASSYSQGSDIQYF.

The V call is TRBV6-6, the J call TRBJ2-1; TRBD2 might be the D (5 bases). This CDR3 is built from 15 residues. Germline V lookup: CDR1 MNHNY, CDR2 SVGAGI (reference sequence). V lost 8 bases and J 5 bases, leaving 19 bases between the germline ends. The CDR3, as DNA: TGTGCCAGCGTCCTTTTTGGCGGGTCCGACAATGAGCAGTTCTTC. As protein: CASVLFGGSDNEQFF.

The chain employs TRBV6-5 and TRBJ1-1; D is undetermined. Trimming removed 5 bases at V and 3 bases at J, with 10 bases between. Germline V lookup: CDR1 MNHEY, CDR2 SVGAGI. This CDR3 has 13 amino acids. The CDR3 nucleotides read TGTGCCAGCAGTCGAAGACTGGACACTGAAGCTTTCTTT. Its translation: CASSRRLDTEAFF.

DNA of the CDR3: TGTGCCAGCAGCCCGGACAGGAACTATGGCTACACCTTC. This translates into CASSPDRNYGYTF. The gene calls are TRBV7-2 and TRBJ1-2, with 7 nucleotides matching TRBD1. The germline V gene has CDR1 SGHTA and CDR2 FQGNSA. The V and J ends lost 5 bases and 2 bases, in that order; junction bases with no gene match: 2. This CDR3 is built from 13 residues.

This chain connects TRBV28 to TRBJ1-1, with a possible D match to TRBD1 (6 bases). Deletions cut 0 bases from V and 5 bases from J, with 10 bases between. The CDR3 extends over 14 amino acids. Germline V gene data show CDR1 as MDHEN and CDR2 as SYDVKM. The CDR3 DNA reads as TGTGCCAGCAGTTTATGGGGGGCGTATACTGAAGCTTTCTTT. It is translated as CASSLWGAYTEAFF.

This chain links TRBV29-1 with TRBJ2-7, with D perhaps matching TRBD2 (5 bases). The CDR3 extends over 14 amino acids. The V gene's germline CDR1 is SQVTM and CDR2 ANQGSEA. With 3 bases removed from V and 1 base from J, the gap between germline ends came to 13 bases. The CDR3 nucleotides read TGCAGCGTTGAGAGGGAAACGGGGTCCTACGAGCAGTACTTC. Translated, it gives CSVERETGSYEQYF.

The chain uses TRBV6-5 and TRBJ2-7; TRBD2 might be the D (6 bases). Trimming cost V 8 bases and J 4 bases, with 21 bases left between them. Germline values: CDR1 MNHEY, CDR2 SVGAGI. The CDR3 loop spans 15 amino acids. In nucleotides, the CDR3 is TGTGCCAGCGGAACCCGATTAGGAGGGGCTTACGAGCAGTACTTC. Its protein is CASGTRLGGAYEQYF.

This chain joins TRBV5-1 and TRBJ2-3; 7 bases fit TRBD2. This CDR3 comprises 14 residues. V lost 5 bases and J lost 2; bases outside the gene matches: 5. The germline CDR1 and CDR2 sequences are SGHRS and YFSETQ. The CDR3 loop is CASRAGADTDTQYF. The CDR3 nucleotides are TGCGCCAGCAGGGCGGGAGCGGACACAGATACGCAGTATTTT.

V gene TRBV28 combines with J gene TRBJ2-7; 8 bases map to TRBD2. The V gene's germline CDR1 is MDHEN and CDR2 SYDVKM. The CDR3 has 15 amino acids. V lost 4 bases, J lost 1 base, and 6 bases stayed unmatched. CDR3 in DNA: TGTGCCAGCAGTTCTGCGGGAGGCCCTTCCTACGAGCAGTACTTC. Amino acid sequence: CASSSAGGPSYEQYF.

The chain uses TRBV19 and TRBJ1-5; TRBD1 matches 8 bases. Germline V gene data show CDR1 as LNHDA and CDR2 as SQIVND (reference sequence). The CDR3 is made up of 16 amino acids. Losses at the gene ends were 4 bases for V and 1 base for J; bases not matched to a gene: 6. The CDR3 region has the DNA TGTGCCAGTAGTACCACAGGGGGTGGGAGCAATCAGCCCCAGCATTTT. This codes for CASSTTGGGSNQPQHF.

The CDR3 DNA reads as TGCGCCAGCAGTGTGGACTCAGGGGTTGCAGCTAATGAAAAACTGTTTTTT. Translation gives CASSVDSGVAANEKLFF. The chain recombines TRBV10-2 with TRBJ1-4, with a weak D call TRBD1 (6 bases). Trimming removed 4 bases at V and 3 bases at J, with 18 bases between. This CDR3 spans 17 amino acids. Germline CDR1 WSHSY, CDR2 SAAADI.

This rearrangement joins TRBV12-2 to TRBJ1-5; the table's D call, TRBD1, was not checked against the DNA. TRBV12-2 is recorded as a pseudogene. The CDR3 contains 19 residues. CDR3 residues: CASRSSRDSPSGSNQPQHF. CDR3 DNA: TGTGCAAGTCGCTCGAGCCGGGACAGCCCTTCTGGTAGCAATCAGCCCCAGCATTTT.

J is TRBJ2-7 and V is TRBV15, with a tentative D call TRBD2 (5 bases). V was clipped by 3 bases and J by 1 base, with 13 bases between them. CDR3 length: 15 residues. CDR1 LNHNV and CDR2 YYDKDF come from the germline V gene (reference sequence). CDR3 sequence reads: CATSSGGQTSYEQYF. The CDR3 nucleotides are TGTGCCACCAGCAGCGGCGGGCAAACATCCTACGAGCAGTACTTC.

The chain employs TRBV28 and TRBJ1-1, with unresolved D. Germline loops: CDR1 MDHEN, CDR2 SYDVKM. V lost 10 bases to trimming and J lost 1 base, with 10 bases between them. This CDR3 is built from 12 residues. This CDR3 reads CAIRPQNTEAFF. The CDR3 DNA reads as TGTGCCATCCGCCCACAGAACACTGAAGCTTTCTTT.

The CDR3 DNA reads as TGTGCCAGCAGTGACAGGTGGGGAAGTGATGGCTACACCTTC. It codes for CASSDRWGSDGYTF. The V call is TRBV6-5, the J call TRBJ1-2; D perhaps matches TRBD1 (6 bases). Trimming took 5 bases from V and 6 from J, leaving 16 bases between them. The CDR3 runs to 14 residues. CDR1 and CDR2 (germline): MNHEY, SVGAGI.

V usage is TRBV5-1 and J usage is TRBJ2-7; 8 bases are shared with TRBD1. The germline CDR1 and CDR2 sequences are SGHRS and YFSETQ. The ends lost 0 bases at V and 2 bases at J; junction bases unmatched: 7. The CDR3 contains 16 residues. CDR3 amino acids: CASSLGAGGSTYEQYF. The CDR3 DNA follows: TGCGCCAGCAGCTTGGGGGCAGGGGGCTCCACCTACGAGCAGTACTTC. The complete variable domain, with remaining parts taken from reference TRBV5-1 and TRBJ2-7, reads KAGVTQTPRYLIKTRGQQVTLSCSPISGHRSVSWYQQTPGQGLQFLFEYFSETQRNKGNFPGRFSGRQFSNSRSEMNVSTLELGDSALYLCASSLGAGGSTYEQYFGPGTRLTVT.

The chain carries TRBV7-2 and TRBJ1-2; 8 bases line up with TRBD1. After removal of 7 bases from V and 4 bases from J, the junction contained 8 bases not matched to a gene. Germline lookup yields CDR1 SGHTA and CDR2 FQGNSA. This CDR3 spans 14 amino acids. In DNA, the CDR3 is TGTGCCAGCAACGGACAGGGAAGCGGCTATGGCTACACCTTC. Amino acids: CASNGQGSGYGYTF.

This chain connects TRBV19 to TRBJ1-5; TRBD1 matches 9 bases. This CDR3 comprises 13 residues. The trim removed 6 bases at V and 6 bases at J, leaving 3 bases unmatched. Germline CDR1 LNHDA, CDR2 SQIVND (reference sequence). Here the CDR3 reads CASSRDRVQPQHF. As DNA, the CDR3 is TGTGCCAGTAGCCGGGACAGGGTTCAGCCCCAGCATTTT.

The chain couples TRBV29-1 to TRBJ1-2; TRBD1 matches at 9 bases. V trimming: 4 bases; J trimming: 6 bases; junction bases outside the gene matches: 12. The CDR3 totals 15 residues. CDR1 is SQVTM and CDR2 is ANQGSEA in the germline V gene. The CDR3 is CSVAAGGTGWDGYTF. In DNA form, the CDR3 reads TGCAGCGTTGCCGCCGGGGGGACAGGGTGGGATGGCTACACCTTC.

The chain joins TRBV18 to TRBJ1-1; TRBD1 might be the D (5 bases). V was cut by 2 bases and J by 0 bases, with 7 bases left in between. The CDR3 has 14 amino acids. The germline gives CDR1 KGHSH, CDR2 LQKENI. The CDR3 DNA follows: TGTGCCAGCTCACCAGGGGCGATGAACACTGAAGCTTTCTTT. Amino acids: CASSPGAMNTEAFF.

The chain is built from TRBV19 and TRBJ2-7, with D possibly being TRBD2 (5 bases). Germline-derived CDR1 and CDR2 are LNHDA and SQIVND (reference sequence). Trimming cost V 6 bases and J 7 bases, with 10 bases left between them. CDR3 length: 11 amino acids. This chain's CDR3 is CASRGGWEQYF. For the CDR3, the DNA is TGTGCCAGTAGAGGAGGTTGGGAGCAGTACTTC.

The genes are TRBV5-1 and TRBJ2-7; perhaps TRBD2 as D (6 bases). The CDR3 runs 15 residues. Trimming removed 4 bases at V and 2 bases at J, with 16 bases between. Germline CDR1 SGHRS, CDR2 YFSETQ. CDR3 DNA: TGCGCCAGCAGCAACGGAGGGGACTCAACCTACGAGCAGTACTTC. Its translation: CASSNGGDSTYEQYF.